Listed below are T cell receptor beta chains from one sample, sequenced in a study of blood T cell repertoires in COVID-19. Method: immunoSEQ multiplex PCR; TCRdb's copy keeps in-frame clones and lacks some. The sample has about 140,000 clones; almost 85% are singletons. Material for sequencing was PBMCs or T cells enriched from blood (not recorded which). All receptors derive from a woman aged 50 to 60 with acute COVID-19. Both conserved end residues are part of each CDR3. D genes are given only for firm matches. Clone size, where shown, is once, few, many, or a class for clones that have expanded.

clone_size d_call j_call v_call cdr3_nt cdr3_aa
few NA TRBJ2-7 TRBV11-2 TGTGCCAGCAGCTTAGGGTTTAGCGCATCCTACGAGCAGTACTTC CASSLGFSASYEQYF
NA NA TRBJ2-2 TRBV11-2 TGTGCCAGCAGCTTCTGGCAAAACACCGGGGAGCTGTTTTTT CASSFWQNTGELFF
NA TRBD2 TRBJ2-1 TRBV9 TGTGCCAGCAGCGTACTAGCGGGAGAAGAACATGAGCAGTTCTTC CASSVLAGEEHEQFF
once TRBD1 TRBJ1-1 TRBV7-8 TGTGCCAGCAGCCTAGGACAGGGGGCGAATGAAGCTTTCTTT CASSLGQGANEAFF
NA TRBD2 TRBJ2-1 TRBV7-3 TGTGCCAGCAGCTACGGACTAGCGGAAAACAATGAGCAGTTCTTC CASSYGLAENNEQFF
NA TRBD1 TRBJ1-5 TRBV7-9 TGTGCCAGCAGTACCGGGACAGGGACAGAACAGCCCCAGCATTTT CASSTGTGTEQPQHF
NA NA TRBJ1-6 TRBV15 TGTGCCACCAGCAGAGGGGGGGGATCACCCCTCCACTTT CATSRGGGSPLHF
NA NA TRBJ1-6 TRBV7-7 TGTGCTAGCAGCTTCAGGGGAAGCTCCTATAATTCACCCCTCCACTTT CASSFRGSSYNSPLHF
NA TRBD2 TRBJ2-1 TRBV5-1 TGCGCCAGCAGCTTGAAGATAGCGGGGAGTTACAATGAGCAGTTCTTC CASSLKIAGSYNEQFF
NA TRBD1 TRBJ1-2 TRBV19 TGTGCCAGTGGGGGGACAGGGGAAGGCTACACCTTC CASGGTGEGYTF
NA NA TRBJ1-6 TRBV3-1/TRBV3-2 TGTGCCAGCAGCCAAGAAGGGACACCTAATTCACCCCTCCACTTT CASSQEGTPNSPLHF
NA NA TRBJ1-2 TRBV18 TGTGCCAGCTCACAAGGCTACGGCATCCGGGATGGCTACACCTTC CASSQGYGIRDGYTF
NA TRBD1 TRBJ2-7 TRBV28 TGTGCCAGCAGTCGAACAGGGGACACCTACGAGCAGTACTTC CASSRTGDTYEQYF
NA NA TRBJ1-1 TRBV19 TGTGCCAGTAGTATGACAGAGATGAACACTGAAGCTTTCTTT CASSMTEMNTEAFF
NA NA TRBJ1-1 TRBV7-2 TGTGCCAGCAGCTTAGACCTAGTCCGAAACACTGAAGCTTTCTTT CASSLDLVRNTEAFF
once NA TRBJ2-3 TRBV7-2 TGTGCCAGCAGCCTACCGGGACTTTATACGCAGTATTTT CASSLPGLYTQYF
NA NA TRBJ1-1 TRBV24-1 TGTGCCGTGAAACCGACAGGCTCGAACACTGAAGCTTTCTTT CAVKPTGSNTEAFF
NA TRBD1 TRBJ2-1 TRBV3-1/TRBV3-2 TGTGCCAGCAGCCAAACAACCTGGACAGGGGATGGGGTTGAGCAGTTCTTC CASSQTTWTGDGVEQFF
NA NA TRBJ1-2 TRBV19 TGTGCCAGTAGTGGAAGGACACAGGATGGTTTGCGCGGCTACACCTTC CASSGRTQDGLRGYTF
NA TRBD2 TRBJ2-5 TRBV19 TGTGCCAGTAGTCTGATGACTAGCGGAGAGACCCAGTACTTC CASSLMTSGETQYF
NA TRBD2 TRBJ2-7 TRBV7-2 TGTGCCAGCAGCCGACAGAGCGGGGACGGGCAGTACTTC CASSRQSGDGQYF
NA TRBD2 TRBJ2-3 TRBV30 TGTGCCTGGAGACAAAGCGGGAACCAGGTTACGCAGTATTTT CAWRQSGNQVTQYF
NA TRBD1 TRBJ1-1 TRBV28 TGTGCCAGCAGTTACGCGGGGACAGCCAAGAACACTGAAGCTTTCTTT CASSYAGTAKNTEAFF
few NA TRBJ1-1 TRBV7-9 TGTGCCAGCAGCTTAGCAACAGGGCCGAACACTGAAGCTTTCTTT CASSLATGPNTEAFF
NA TRBD1 TRBJ2-2 TRBV27 TGTGCCAGCAGCCTCCTTTACAGGGGGCGGACCGGGGAGCTGTTTTTT CASSLLYRGRTGELFF
NA TRBD2 TRBJ2-7 TRBV9 TGTGCCAGCAGCGCAGGAGGGAGGGGATCCTACGAGCAGTACTTC CASSAGGRGSYEQYF
NA TRBD1 TRBJ1-4 TRBV5-6 TGTGCCAGCACCTATCAGGGGGCTCTTCTTGGAGCTAATGAAAAACTGTTTTTT CASTYQGALLGANEKLFF
NA NA TRBJ1-5 TRBV6-1 TGTGCCAGCAGTGAAGCCTCCGGTTTGAGCAATCAGCCCCAGCATTTT CASSEASGLSNQPQHF
once NA TRBJ2-5 TRBV9 TGTGCCAGCAGCTTTAGAACGGGGTTCAGGGAGACCCAGTACTTC CASSFRTGFRETQYF
NA NA TRBJ1-2 TRBV4-3 TGCGCCAGCAGCCAAGATCGGGGATCCTATGGCTACACCTTC CASSQDRGSYGYTF
NA TRBD1 TRBJ2-5 TRBV10-3 TGTGCCATCAGTGGGGACAGGGGTTCTGAGACCCAGTACTTC CAISGDRGSETQYF
NA NA TRBJ1-2 TRBV14 TGTGCCAGCAGCCAAGATCGATATGGACTTAACTATGGCTACACCTTC CASSQDRYGLNYGYTF
NA NA TRBJ2-2 TRBV2 TGTGCCAGCAGGGAGGTGGGCGGGGAGCTGTTTTTT CASREVGGELFF
once TRBD2 TRBJ2-5 TRBV9 TGTGCCAGCAGCGCGGGACTAGCGGGAGGGGGAGAGACCCAGTACTTC CASSAGLAGGGETQYF
NA NA TRBJ2-7 TRBV29-1 TGCAGCGTTGAAGGGGTAAGGGGGAGGGCCAGGTACGAGCAGTACTTC CSVEGVRGRARYEQYF
once NA TRBJ1-1 TRBV7-9 TGTGCCAGCACCCCGAGCCGGCCGCGAGGAATGAACACTGAAGCTTTCTTT CASTPSRPRGMNTEAFF
NA NA TRBJ1-1 TRBV5-1 TGCGCCAGCAGATCGGTTGGGCATGACGCTGAAGCTTTCTTT CASRSVGHDAEAFF
NA NA TRBJ1-5 TRBV30 TGTGCCTGGAGTCTGGGGGGGGCCCAGCATTTT CAWSLGGAQHF
NA NA TRBJ1-3 TRBV29-1 TGCAGCGGTTCGTTGGGAAACACCATATATTTT CSGSLGNTIYF
few NA TRBJ1-2 TRBV29-1 TGCAGCGTTGAAAGGGGTGGACTAGAAAACTATGGCTACACCTTC CSVERGGLENYGYTF
NA TRBD2 TRBJ2-3 TRBV7-3 TGTGCCAGCAGTTTCGGACTAGCGGGAGATACGCAGTATTTT CASSFGLAGDTQYF
NA NA TRBJ2-7 TRBV5-1 TGCGCCAGCAGCTTGGGACAGGTCTCTGCCAAGCAGTACTTC CASSLGQVSAKQYF
NA NA TRBJ1-2 TRBV7-8 TGTGCCAGCAACCCCGGGGGGGACTATGGCTACACCTTC CASNPGGDYGYTF
NA TRBD1 TRBJ2-7 TRBV10-3 TGTGCCATTACCGACAGGGAACACGAGCAGTACTTC CAITDREHEQYF
NA NA TRBJ2-5 TRBV6-2/TRBV6-3 TGTGCCAGCAGCCAAATAGACAGAGTTTACCAAGAGACCCAGTACTTC CASSQIDRVYQETQYF
NA TRBD1 TRBJ2-1 TRBV30 TGTGCCTGGACCTCGCCCGGACAGGGGGGGAATGAGCAGTTCTTC CAWTSPGQGGNEQFF
few NA TRBJ2-2 TRBV5-6 TGTGCCAGCAGCTTGTTGGTCGGGGACGGGGAGCTGTTTTTT CASSLLVGDGELFF
NA TRBD2 TRBJ2-1 TRBV7-2 TGTGCCAGCAGCTACCGACTAGCGGGCTCCTACAATGAGCAGTTCTTC CASSYRLAGSYNEQFF
NA NA TRBJ1-4 TRBV12-3/TRBV12-4 TGTGCCAGCAGTTTCCGAGGGAATGAAAAACTGTTTTTT CASSFRGNEKLFF
NA NA TRBJ1-5 TRBV4-1 TGCGCCAGCAGCCTCGGGACTTACAATCAGCCCCAGCATTTT CASSLGTYNQPQHF
NA NA TRBJ2-5 TRBV7-2 TGTGCCAGCAGCTCTCAAGCGGTGGCCCAGTACTTC CASSSQAVAQYF
NA TRBD1 TRBJ1-1 TRBV18 TGTGCCAGCTCATTACAGGGGGGCGGCGAGGTTTTCTTT CASSLQGGGEVFF
NA NA TRBJ1-1 TRBV6-6 TGTGCCAGCAGTTACTCTCTGGTCTCGGGGACTGAAGCTTTCTTT CASSYSLVSGTEAFF
NA TRBD2 TRBJ2-1 TRBV9 TGTGCCAGCAGCACTTCGGGGGCGGGAGGTGGGAATGAGCAGTTCTTC CASSTSGAGGGNEQFF
NA TRBD2 TRBJ2-5 TRBV6-4 TGTGCCAGCAGCCAGACTAGCGGGACCCAAGAGACCCAGTACTTC CASSQTSGTQETQYF
NA TRBD1 TRBJ1-5 TRBV19 TGTGCCAGTAGTAGACAGGGGGCTAGCAATCAGCCCCAGCATTTT CASSRQGASNQPQHF
NA NA TRBJ2-7 TRBV12-3/TRBV12-4 TGTGCCAGCAGCGGGGACTCCTACGAGCAGTACTTC CASSGDSYEQYF
few NA TRBJ1-2 TRBV19 TGTGCCAGTAGTCCACAGGGTTACTATGGCTACACCTTC CASSPQGYYGYTF
NA TRBD2 TRBJ2-7 TRBV18 TGTGCCAGCTCAGGACTAGCGGGACCCGGGACTTTCGACGAGCAGTACTTC CASSGLAGPGTFDEQYF